Following are 3 T cell receptor beta chains from one sample sequenced in a study of T cell responses to AZD1222 COVID-19 vaccine (dated by TCRdb to the early 2020s). Explained via the paper, the time point label denotes: about 28 days (+/-7) after the second vaccine dose. Libraries were made using the immunoSEQ multiplex PCR assay. As stored in TCRdb, this immuneACCESS dataset retains in-frame rearrangements with V and J assigned. A fraction of the clones does not appear; measured against another copy, unresolved V genes explain less than half of the discrepancy, and the remainder lacks a known reason. Counted in this sample were just over 150,000 clones; 87% of them appeared once. In total, the top ten clones hold over 8% of the sample. The sample here was peripheral blood, taken 28 days after the second AZD1222 dose. The receptors derive from an adult who received the AZD1222 COVID-19 vaccine.

The chain recombines TRBV5-1 with TRBJ2-2; possible D gene TRBD2, 6 bases. The germline V and J ends were trimmed by 4 bases and 5 bases, with 18 bases remaining between them. The CDR3 extends over 16 amino acids. Germline CDR1 is SGHRS and CDR2 is YFSETQ. The CDR3 DNA follows: TGCGCCAGCAGCCTGAGACTAGTCGGGTCAACCGGGGAGCTGTTTTTT. This encodes CASSLRLVGSTGELFF.

The V gene is TRBV7-9, the J gene TRBJ2-1, with D perhaps TRBD1 (6 bases). The V end lost 3 bases, the J end lost 8 bases, and 17 bases lay between the germline ends. The CDR3 loop spans 15 amino acids. Germline V gene lookup returns CDR1 SEHNR and CDR2 FQNEAQ (reference sequence). In DNA form, the CDR3 reads TGTGCCAGCAGCTTGGGCCGGACCGAGGGGGATGAGCAGTTCTTC. Translated, it gives CASSLGRTEGDEQFF.

This clone turned up a few times. The chain carries TRBV19 and TRBJ2-7; D may be TRBD1 or TRBD2 (5 bases each). V was clipped by 5 bases and J by 6 bases, with 14 bases between them. The CDR3 runs to 13 residues. Germline V gene data show CDR1 as LNHDA and CDR2 as SQIVND (reference sequence). CDR3 loop: CASSVRGPGEQYF. In nucleotides, the CDR3 is TGTGCCAGTAGTGTAAGGGGACCCGGCGAGCAGTACTTC.